These 16 T cell receptor beta chains were sequenced from one sample in a study of cytotoxic CD8 clonotypes in ibrutinib-treated CLL. The repertoire was sequenced with immunoSEQ multiplex PCR; TCRdb's copy has only in-frame clones and lacks some. The sample has roughly 160,000 clones; more than 80% are singletons. The sequenced sample was PBMCs, obtained after 24 months of ibrutinib treatment. Receptors were obtained from a human donor with chronic lymphocytic leukemia.

The chain carries TRBV28 and TRBJ1-3; D uncertain. The germline gives CDR1 MDHEN, CDR2 SYDVKM. CDR3 length equals 15 residues. V gave up 1 base and J gave up 1 base, with 8 bases separating them. The CDR3 is CASSLLGISGNTIYF. The CDR3 DNA reads TGTGCCAGCAGTTTATTAGGAATTTCTGGAAACACCATATATTTT.

This chain joins TRBV7-9 and TRBJ2-7; 9 bases match TRBD2. The germline gives CDR1 SEHNR, CDR2 FQNEAQ (reference sequence). The CDR3 covers 16 residues. V shed 5 bases, J shed 1 base, and the junction held 9 bases outside the gene matches. CDR3 nucleotide sequence: TGTGCCAGCAGCCCTAGGGGAACTAGCGGGTCCTACGAGCAGTACTTC. Its translation: CASSPRGTSGSYEQYF.

The chain has TRBV5-1 and TRBJ2-3; TRBD1 or TRBD2 may be the D gene (6 bases each). The V end was cut by 0 bases, the J end by 6 bases, with 11 bases between. Germline lookup yields CDR1 SGHRS and CDR2 YFSETQ. The CDR3 loop spans 14 amino acids. For the CDR3, the DNA is TGCGCCAGCAGCTTGGTTCAGGGGAGGGATACGCAGTATTTT. Protein sequence: CASSLVQGRDTQYF. The full variable domain, rest sourced from reference TRBV5-1 and TRBJ2-3, is KAGVTQTPRYLIKTRGQQVTLSCSPISGHRSVSWYQQTPGQGLQFLFEYFSETQRNKGNFPGRFSGRQFSNSRSEMNVSTLELGDSALYLCASSLVQGRDTQYFGPGTRLTVL.

This clone was seen a handful of times. This chain links TRBV27 with TRBJ1-6; D is unresolved. The germline gives CDR1 MNHEY, CDR2 SMNVEV (reference sequence). CDR3 length: 14 residues. V lost 5 bases and J lost 2, with 7 bases in between. The CDR3: CASSTPAYNSPLHF. The DNA for the CDR3 is TGTGCCAGCAGTACCCCCGCCTATAATTCACCCCTCCACTTT.

This clone was counted a few times. The chain has TRBV6-4 and TRBJ1-2; 7 bases match TRBD1. The CDR3 has 14 amino acids. Losses at the gene ends were 6 bases for V and 7 bases for J; bases not matched to a gene: 11. CDR1 is MRHNA and CDR2 is SNTAGT in the germline V gene. CDR3 protein: CASRPLQGQGGYTF. CDR3 DNA: TGTGCCAGCAGACCCCTACAGGGGCAGGGTGGCTACACCTTC.

The chain joins TRBV30 to TRBJ1-3, with D tentatively TRBD1 (6 bases). Germline V gene lookup returns CDR1 GTSNPN and CDR2 SVGIG (reference sequence). The CDR3 is 14 amino acids. Trimming shortened V by 2 bases and J by 0 bases, and 8 bases separated the two germline ends. The CDR3 DNA reads as TGTGCCTGGAGTCAGGGGAGCTCTGGAAACACCATATATTTT. It encodes CAWSQGSSGNTIYF.

This chain links TRBV6-4 with TRBJ1-1, with unresolved D. Germline V gives CDR1 MRHNA, CDR2 SNTAGT. The V and J ends lost 4 bases and 4 bases respectively, with 10 bases between them. The CDR3 spans 13 residues. DNA of the CDR3: TGTGCCAGCAGTGCCACGTGGGGCACTGAAGCTTTCTTT. It translates to CASSATWGTEAFF.

This clone appeared a few times. The V and J genes are TRBV10-2 and TRBJ1-5; D remains unclear. V dropped 3 bases and J dropped 6 bases, with 6 bases sitting between them. The germline CDR1 and CDR2 sequences are WSHSY and SAAADI. The CDR3 is 12 residues long. The CDR3 spells CASSDWSQPQHF. The CDR3, as DNA: TGCGCCAGCAGTGACTGGAGTCAGCCCCAGCATTTT.

The J gene is TRBJ1-1, the V gene TRBV28; 9 bases line up with TRBD1. V lost 6 bases, J lost 5 bases, and 7 bases stayed unmatched. CDR1 and CDR2 (germline): MDHEN, SYDVKM. This CDR3 has 14 residues. DNA for the CDR3: TGTGCCAGCAGCCGGGGACAGGGTGGGACTGAAGCTTTCTTT. This encodes CASSRGQGGTEAFF.

The chain employs TRBV5-1 and TRBJ2-2, with D maybe TRBD1 (5 bases). From germline, CDR1 is SGHRS and CDR2 YFSETQ. The CDR3 spans 15 residues. The ends were cut back, 0 bases at V and 5 bases at J, with 11 bases in the middle. The CDR3 sequence is CASSLAGARTGELFF. The CDR3 nucleotides read TGCGCCAGCAGCTTGGCTGGGGCTCGGACCGGGGAGCTGTTTTTT.

This clone occurred a few times. This chain connects TRBV5-1 to TRBJ1-3; D gene ambiguous. V was cut by 0 bases and J by 0 bases, with 16 bases left in between. The V gene's germline CDR1 is SGHRS and CDR2 YFSETQ. There are 18 residues in the CDR3. For the CDR3, the DNA is TGCGCCAGCAGCTTGGATGTAGACCGAATAGGCTCTGGAAACACCATATATTTT. Translation gives CASSLDVDRIGSGNTIYF. Full variable domain (rest looked up from reference TRBV5-1 and TRBJ1-3): KAGVTQTPRYLIKTRGQQVTLSCSPISGHRSVSWYQQTPGQGLQFLFEYFSETQRNKGNFPGRFSGRQFSNSRSEMNVSTLELGDSALYLCASSLDVDRIGSGNTIYFGEGSWLTVV.

The chain couples TRBV5-1 to TRBJ2-5; 10 bases are shared with TRBD2. The V gene's germline CDR1 is SGHRS and CDR2 YFSETQ. This CDR3 is 18 amino acids long. Germline trimming cut 2 bases from V and 2 bases from J; bases unmatched to any gene: 12. The CDR3, as DNA: TGCGCCAGCAGCTTCGGGACCGGGACTAGCGTAGCACAAGAGACCCAGTACTTC. Protein sequence: CASSFGTGTSVAQETQYF.

This clone was counted once. The chain links TRBV30 to TRBJ1-6, with TRBD1 matching over 9 bases. Germline-derived CDR1 and CDR2 are GTSNPN and SVGIG (reference sequence). With V trimmed by 4 bases and J by 7 bases, 5 bases remained unmatched. This CDR3 is 14 amino acids long. The CDR3 loop reads CAWNRGQWNSPLHF. The CDR3 region has the DNA TGTGCCTGGAACAGGGGGCAATGGAATTCACCCCTCCACTTT.

J is TRBJ2-7 and V is TRBV13; TRBD2 matches 15 bases. This CDR3 has 15 amino acids. CDR1 and CDR2 (germline): PRHDT, FYEKMQ (reference sequence). Germline trimming cut 5 bases from V and 6 bases from J; bases unmatched to any gene: 5. The CDR3 loop is CASSPGLAGGPEQYF. CDR3 nucleotides: TGTGCCAGCAGCCCCGGACTAGCGGGAGGGCCCGAGCAGTACTTC.

The chain is built from TRBV6-1 and TRBJ2-5; 7 nucleotides align to TRBD1. Germline CDR1 reads MNHNS; CDR2 reads SASEGT. Unmatched junction bases numbered 3, after V lost 3 bases and J lost 11 bases. There are 11 residues in the CDR3. Here the CDR3 reads CASSDTGEQYF. The CDR3 DNA follows: TGTGCCAGCAGTGACACAGGGGAGCAGTACTTC.

V usage is TRBV10-1 and J usage is TRBJ2-7; 8 nucleotides agree with TRBD1. Trimming removed 11 bases from V and 1 base from J; junction bases left unmatched: 16. This CDR3 has 16 residues. Looked up from germline, CDR1 is WNHNN and CDR2 is SYGVQD (reference sequence). DNA of the CDR3: TGCGCCGGCTGGGGTCCCCCAGGGGGCTTATCCTACGAGCAGTACTTC. This gives the protein CAGWGPPGGLSYEQYF.